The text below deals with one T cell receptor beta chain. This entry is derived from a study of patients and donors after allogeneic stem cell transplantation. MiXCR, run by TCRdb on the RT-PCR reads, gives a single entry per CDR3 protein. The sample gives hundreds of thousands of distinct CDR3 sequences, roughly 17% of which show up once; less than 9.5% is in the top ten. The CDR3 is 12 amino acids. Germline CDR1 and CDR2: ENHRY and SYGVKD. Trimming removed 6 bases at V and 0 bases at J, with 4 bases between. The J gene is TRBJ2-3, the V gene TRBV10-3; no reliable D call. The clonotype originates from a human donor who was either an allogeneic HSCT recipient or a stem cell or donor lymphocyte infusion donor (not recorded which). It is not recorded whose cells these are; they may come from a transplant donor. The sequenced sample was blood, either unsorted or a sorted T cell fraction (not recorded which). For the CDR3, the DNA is TGTGCCATCAGGGGGAGCACAGATACGCAGTATTTT. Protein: CAIRGSTDTQYF.